The subject of this entry is one T cell receptor (beta chain). This sample was taken from a study of blood T cell repertoires in COVID-19. The CDR3 has 18 amino acids. The V gene's germline CDR1 is MGHRA and CDR2 YSYEKL. V was pared by 0 bases and J by 0 bases, with 9 bases of the junction left unmatched. Assay used: immunoSEQ multiplex PCR; TCRdb lists only in-frame clones, some missing. The table lists around 130,000 clones, 75% to 90% of them singletons. This TCR derives from a woman between 50 and 59 years old who had recovered from COVID-19. V gene TRBV4-1 combines with J gene TRBJ2-3; 7 nucleotides agree with TRBD2. Material: peripheral blood. CDR3: CASSQDPAGVISTDTQYF. For the CDR3, the DNA is TGCGCCAGCAGCCAAGATCCGGCGGGGGTGATCAGCACAGATACGCAGTATTTT.